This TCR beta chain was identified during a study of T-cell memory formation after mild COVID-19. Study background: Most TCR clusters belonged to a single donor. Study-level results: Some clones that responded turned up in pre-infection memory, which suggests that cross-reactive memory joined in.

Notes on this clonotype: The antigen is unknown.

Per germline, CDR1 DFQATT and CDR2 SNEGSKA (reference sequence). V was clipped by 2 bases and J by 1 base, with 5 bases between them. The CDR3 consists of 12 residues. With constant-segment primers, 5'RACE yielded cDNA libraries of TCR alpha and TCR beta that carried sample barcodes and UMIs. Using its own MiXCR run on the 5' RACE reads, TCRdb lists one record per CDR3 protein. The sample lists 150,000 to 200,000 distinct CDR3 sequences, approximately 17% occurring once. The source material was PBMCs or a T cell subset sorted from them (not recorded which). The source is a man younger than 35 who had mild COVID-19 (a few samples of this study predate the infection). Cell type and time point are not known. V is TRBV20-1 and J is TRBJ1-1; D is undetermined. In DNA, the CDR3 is TGCAGTGCTAGAAGGGAGAACACTGAAGCTTTCTTT. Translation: CSARRENTEAFF.